This T cell receptor (beta chain) was sequenced for a study of vaccination and CD4 T cells after COVID-19. The treatment was: approximately nine-day PBMC culture with coronavirus spike peptide pools or control peptides (ViraFEST assay). This clonotype was found a few times. The antigen remains undetermined. The CDR3 is made up of 17 amino acids. V was pared by 3 bases and J by 2 bases, with 14 bases between. Per the germline V gene, CDR1 is MNHEY and CDR2 is SMNVEV (reference sequence). The study sequenced cultured CD4+ T cell DNA using the Oncomine TCR Beta short-read assay. TCRdb reanalysed the PCR reads using MiXCR and keeps one entry per CDR3 protein. The sample has around 20,000 distinct CDR3 sequences, about 42% seen once.

This clonotype was sampled from a human donor who had recovered from COVID-19. The sequencing used CD4+ T cells from blood, cultured in vitro, collected before SARS-CoV-2 vaccination. The chain has TRBV27 and TRBJ2-6, with D perhaps TRBD2 (6 bases). The DNA for the CDR3 is TGTGCCAGCAGTTTTGGCGTACGGAGGGCTGGGGCCAACGTCCTGACTTTC. This codes for CASSFGVRRAGANVLTF.